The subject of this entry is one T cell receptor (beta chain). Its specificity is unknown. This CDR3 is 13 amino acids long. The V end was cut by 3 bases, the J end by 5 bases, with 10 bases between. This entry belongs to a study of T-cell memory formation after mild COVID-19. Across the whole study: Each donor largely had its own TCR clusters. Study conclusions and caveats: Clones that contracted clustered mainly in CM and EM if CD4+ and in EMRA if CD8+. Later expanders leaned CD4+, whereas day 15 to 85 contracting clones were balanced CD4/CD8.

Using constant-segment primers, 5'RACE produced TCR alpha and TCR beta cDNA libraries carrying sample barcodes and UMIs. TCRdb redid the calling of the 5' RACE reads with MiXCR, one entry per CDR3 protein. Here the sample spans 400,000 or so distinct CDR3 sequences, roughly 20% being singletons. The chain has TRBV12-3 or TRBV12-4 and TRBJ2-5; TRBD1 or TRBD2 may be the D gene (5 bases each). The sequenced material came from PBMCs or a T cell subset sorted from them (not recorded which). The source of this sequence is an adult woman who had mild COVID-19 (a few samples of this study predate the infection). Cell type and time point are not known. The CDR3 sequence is CASSLGVLETQYF. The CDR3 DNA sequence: TGTGCCAGCAGTTTGGGGGTATTGGAGACCCAGTACTTC.